Reported below is one T cell receptor (beta chain). The CDR3 spans 16 residues. V was pared by 7 bases and J by 4 bases, with 11 bases of the junction left unmatched. Germline lookup yields CDR1 MNHEY and CDR2 SVGAGI. TCRdb redid the calling of the 5' RACE reads with MiXCR, one entry per CDR3 protein. The sample shows tens of thousands of distinct CDR3 sequences, roughly a tenth of them seen only once. Documented time point: longitudinal time-point 1 (baseline). The record originates from a study of neurological immune-mediated disorders. Sequencing was performed on PBMCs. This chain links TRBV6-5 with TRBJ2-1, with 9 bases fitting TRBD1. The clonotype comes from a male donor with HTLV-1-associated myelopathy (HAM/TSP). CDR3 sequence: CASTSEPGQGYNEQFF. The CDR3 DNA reads TGTGCCAGCACCTCCGAGCCGGGACAGGGATACAATGAGCAGTTCTTC.